This T cell receptor (beta chain) was captured in a study of T-cell reconstitution after alpha-beta-depleted transplantation in children. As regards this clonotype: Its antigen is still unknown.

Notes on the study in general: TCRbeta diversity was high at day 60 in some patients (a result of surviving recipient T cells and thymic progenitors). It was reported that alpha-beta T cells came from several hundred expanded graft clones (about two months after transplant). Among T cells one year after transplant, newly produced cells accounted for most counts and diversity.

The CDR3 consists of 12 residues. The V gene's germline CDR1 is MNHNS and CDR2 SASEGT. V lost 4 bases and J lost 3, with 4 bases in between. Unique molecular identifiers were incorporated during preparation of the TCRbeta library. TCRdb fed the PCR reads into MiXCR, producing one record per CDR3 protein. The sample shows a few hundred thousand distinct CDR3 sequences, 25% to 30% of them seen only once. The chain combines TRBV6-1 with TRBJ2-1; D is uncertain. The sample consisted of PBMCs, taken before TCRalphabeta/CD19-depleted stem cell transplant. This receptor was obtained from a boy under three years old with Wiskott-Aldrich syndrome, due to receive a stem cell transplant. CDR3 coding DNA: TGTGCCAGCAGTGGGGACTACAATGAGCAGTTCTTC. It encodes CASSGDYNEQFF.